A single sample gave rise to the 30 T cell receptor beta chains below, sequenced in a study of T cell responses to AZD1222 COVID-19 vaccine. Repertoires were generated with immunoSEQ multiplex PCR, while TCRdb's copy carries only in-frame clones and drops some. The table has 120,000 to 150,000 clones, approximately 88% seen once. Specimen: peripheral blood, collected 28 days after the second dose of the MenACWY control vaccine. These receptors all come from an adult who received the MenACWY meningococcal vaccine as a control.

The CDR3 sequence is CASSVAPSGGGADTQYF. The CDR3, as DNA: TGTGCCAGCAGCGTAGCTCCTAGCGGGGGGGGTGCAGATACGCAGTATTTT. The chain joins TRBV9 to TRBJ2-3, with 12 bases that match TRBD2. The junction had 6 bases not matched to a gene; V was cut back by 0 bases and J by 4 bases. The CDR3 spans 17 residues. CDR1 and CDR2 from the germline V gene are SGDLS and YYNGEE.

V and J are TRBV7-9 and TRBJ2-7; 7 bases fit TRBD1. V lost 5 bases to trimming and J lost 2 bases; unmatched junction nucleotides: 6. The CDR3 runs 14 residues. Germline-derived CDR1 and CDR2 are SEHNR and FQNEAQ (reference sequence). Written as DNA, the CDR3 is TGTGCCAGCAGCCCTCGGACAGGCGCCTACGAGCAGTACTTC. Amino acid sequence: CASSPRTGAYEQYF.

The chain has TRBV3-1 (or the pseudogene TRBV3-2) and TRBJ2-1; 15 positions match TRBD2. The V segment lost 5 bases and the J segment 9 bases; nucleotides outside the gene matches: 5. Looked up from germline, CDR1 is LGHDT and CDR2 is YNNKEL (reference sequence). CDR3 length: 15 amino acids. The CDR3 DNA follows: TGTGCCAGCAGCTTCGGGACTAGCGGGGGGTCTGAGCAGTTCTTC. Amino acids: CASSFGTSGGSEQFF.

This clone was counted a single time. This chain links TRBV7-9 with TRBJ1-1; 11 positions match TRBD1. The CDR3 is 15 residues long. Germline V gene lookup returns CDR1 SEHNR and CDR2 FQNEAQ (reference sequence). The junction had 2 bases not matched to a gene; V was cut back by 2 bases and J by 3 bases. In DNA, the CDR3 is TGTGCCAGCAGCTTACCGGGACAGGGGGACACTGAAGCTTTCTTT. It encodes CASSLPGQGDTEAFF.

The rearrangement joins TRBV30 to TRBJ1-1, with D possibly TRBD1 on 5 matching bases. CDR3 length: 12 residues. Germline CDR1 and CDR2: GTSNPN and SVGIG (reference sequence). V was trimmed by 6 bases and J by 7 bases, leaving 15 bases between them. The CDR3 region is CACLRRGLEAFF. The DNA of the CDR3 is TGTGCCTGCTTGAGAAGGGGCCTTGAAGCTTTCTTT.

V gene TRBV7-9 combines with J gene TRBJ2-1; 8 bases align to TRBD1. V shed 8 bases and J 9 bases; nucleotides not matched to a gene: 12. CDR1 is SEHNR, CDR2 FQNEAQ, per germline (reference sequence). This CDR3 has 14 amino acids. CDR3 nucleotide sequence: TGTGCCAGCGGTACCCGGACAGGGTTGCTTGAGCAGTTCTTC. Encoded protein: CASGTRTGLLEQFF.

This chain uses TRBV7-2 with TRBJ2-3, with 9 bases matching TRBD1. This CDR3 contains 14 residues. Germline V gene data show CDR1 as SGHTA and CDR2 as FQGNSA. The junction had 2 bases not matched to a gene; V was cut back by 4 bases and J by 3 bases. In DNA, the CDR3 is TGTGCCAGCAGCTGGGACAGGGCTACAGATACGCAGTATTTT. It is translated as CASSWDRATDTQYF.

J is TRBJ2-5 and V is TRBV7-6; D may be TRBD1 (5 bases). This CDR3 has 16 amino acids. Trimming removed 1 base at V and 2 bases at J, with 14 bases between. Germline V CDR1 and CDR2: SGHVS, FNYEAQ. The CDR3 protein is CASSLDDQGRQETQYF. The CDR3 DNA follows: TGTGCCAGCAGCTTAGATGATCAGGGAAGACAAGAGACCCAGTACTTC.

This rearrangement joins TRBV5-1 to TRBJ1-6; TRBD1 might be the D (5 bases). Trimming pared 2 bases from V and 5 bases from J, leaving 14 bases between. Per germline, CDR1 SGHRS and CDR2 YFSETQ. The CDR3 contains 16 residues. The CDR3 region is CASSLVPGPDNSPLHF. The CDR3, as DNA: TGCGCCAGCAGCTTAGTCCCGGGACCTGATAATTCACCCCTCCACTTT. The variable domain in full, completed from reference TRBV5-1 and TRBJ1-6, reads KAGVTQTPRYLIKTRGQQVTLSCSPISGHRSVSWYQQTPGQGLQFLFEYFSETQRNKGNFPGRFSGRQFSNSRSEMNVSTLELGDSALYLCASSLVPGPDNSPLHFGNGTRLTVT.

CDR3 sequence: CASSYSEGVGWDQPQHF. The CDR3 DNA reads TGTGCCAGCAGTTACTCTGAGGGGGTGGGTTGGGATCAGCCCCAGCATTTT. The rearrangement joins TRBV6-2 or TRBV6-3 to TRBJ1-5, with a possible D match to TRBD1 (6 bases). V was pared by 0 bases and J by 5 bases, with 17 bases between. Per the germline V gene, CDR1 is MNHEY and CDR2 is SVGEGT. This CDR3 region has 17 residues.

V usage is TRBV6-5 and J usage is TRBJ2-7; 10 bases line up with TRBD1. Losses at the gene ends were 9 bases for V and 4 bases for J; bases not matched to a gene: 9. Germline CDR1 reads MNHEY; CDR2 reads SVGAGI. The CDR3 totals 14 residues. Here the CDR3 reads CASIPRDRGYEQYF. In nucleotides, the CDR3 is TGTGCCAGTATACCTCGGGACAGGGGTTACGAGCAGTACTTC.

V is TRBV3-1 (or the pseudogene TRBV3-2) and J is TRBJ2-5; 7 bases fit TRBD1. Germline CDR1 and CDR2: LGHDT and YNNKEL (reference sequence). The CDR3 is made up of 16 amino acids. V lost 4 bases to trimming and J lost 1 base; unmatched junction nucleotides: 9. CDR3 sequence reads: CASSRRPGQSQETQYF. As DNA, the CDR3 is TGTGCCAGCAGCCGTCGCCCGGGACAGAGCCAAGAGACCCAGTACTTC.

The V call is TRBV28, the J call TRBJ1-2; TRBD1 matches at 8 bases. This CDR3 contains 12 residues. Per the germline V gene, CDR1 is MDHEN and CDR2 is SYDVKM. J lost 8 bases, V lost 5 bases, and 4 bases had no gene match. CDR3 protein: CASSVQGEGYTF. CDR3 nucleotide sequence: TGTGCCAGCAGTGTACAGGGGGAAGGCTACACCTTC.

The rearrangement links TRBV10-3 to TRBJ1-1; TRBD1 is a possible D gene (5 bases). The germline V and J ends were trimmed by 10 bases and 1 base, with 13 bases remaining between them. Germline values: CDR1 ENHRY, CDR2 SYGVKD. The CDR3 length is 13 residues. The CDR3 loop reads CATGLGGNTEAFF. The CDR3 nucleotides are TGTGCCACGGGACTGGGCGGGAACACTGAAGCTTTCTTT.

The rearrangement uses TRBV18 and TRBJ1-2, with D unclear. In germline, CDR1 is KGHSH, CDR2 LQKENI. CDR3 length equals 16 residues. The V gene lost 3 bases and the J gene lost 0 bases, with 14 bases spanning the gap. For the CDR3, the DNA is TGTGCCAGCTCACCCGTGACCGCTACTTCTAACTATGGCTACACCTTC. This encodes CASSPVTATSNYGYTF.

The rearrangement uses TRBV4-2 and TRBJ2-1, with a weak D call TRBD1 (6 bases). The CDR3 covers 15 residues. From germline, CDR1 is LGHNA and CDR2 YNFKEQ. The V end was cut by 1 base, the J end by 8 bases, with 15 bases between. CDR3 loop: CASSQVAIGGHEQFF. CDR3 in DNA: TGTGCCAGCAGCCAAGTCGCGATAGGGGGACATGAGCAGTTCTTC.

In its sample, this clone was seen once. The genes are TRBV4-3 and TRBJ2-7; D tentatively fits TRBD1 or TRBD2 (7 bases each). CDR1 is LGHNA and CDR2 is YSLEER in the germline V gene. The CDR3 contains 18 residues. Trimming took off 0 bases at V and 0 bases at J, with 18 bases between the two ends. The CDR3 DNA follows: TGCGCCAGCAGCCAAGACCAGGGGGGGAGCGACCCCTCCTACGAGCAGTACTTC. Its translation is CASSQDQGGSDPSYEQYF.

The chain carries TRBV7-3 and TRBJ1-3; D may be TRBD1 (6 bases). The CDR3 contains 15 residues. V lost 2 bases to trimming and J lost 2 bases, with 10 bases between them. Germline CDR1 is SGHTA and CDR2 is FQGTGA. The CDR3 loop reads CASSLSGGTGNTIYF. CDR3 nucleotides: TGTGCCAGCAGCTTATCGGGGGGCACTGGAAACACCATATATTTT. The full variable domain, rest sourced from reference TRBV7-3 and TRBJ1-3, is GAGVSQTPSNKVTEKGKYVELRCDPISGHTALYWYRQSLGQGPEFLIYFQGTGAADDSGLPNDRFFAVRPEGSVSTLKIQRTERGDSAVYLCASSLSGGTGNTIYFGEGSWLTVV.

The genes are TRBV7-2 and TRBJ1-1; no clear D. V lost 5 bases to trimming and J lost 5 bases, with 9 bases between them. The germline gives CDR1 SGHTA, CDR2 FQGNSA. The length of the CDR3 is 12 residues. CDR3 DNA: TGTGCCAGCAGCCCGGGTGTAACTGAAGCTTTCTTT. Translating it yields CASSPGVTEAFF.

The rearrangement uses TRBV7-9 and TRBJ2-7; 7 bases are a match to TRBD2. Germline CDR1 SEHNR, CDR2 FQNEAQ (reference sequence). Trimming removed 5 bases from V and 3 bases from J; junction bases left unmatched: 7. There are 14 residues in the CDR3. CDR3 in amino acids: CASSRSTSNYEQYF. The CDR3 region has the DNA TGTGCCAGCAGCCGATCGACTAGCAACTACGAGCAGTACTTC.

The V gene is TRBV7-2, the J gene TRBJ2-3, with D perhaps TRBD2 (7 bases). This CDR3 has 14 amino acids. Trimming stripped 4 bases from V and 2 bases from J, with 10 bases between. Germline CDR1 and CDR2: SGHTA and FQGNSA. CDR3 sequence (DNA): TGTGCCAGCAGCTCAGCGGGACACACAGATACGCAGTATTTT. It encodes CASSSAGHTDTQYF.

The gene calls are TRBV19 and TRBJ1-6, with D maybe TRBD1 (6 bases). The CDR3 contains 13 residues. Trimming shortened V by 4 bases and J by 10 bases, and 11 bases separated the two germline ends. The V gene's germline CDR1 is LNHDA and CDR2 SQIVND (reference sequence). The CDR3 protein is CASSTGEVSPLHF. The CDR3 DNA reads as TGTGCCAGTAGTACAGGGGAAGTCTCACCCCTCCACTTT.

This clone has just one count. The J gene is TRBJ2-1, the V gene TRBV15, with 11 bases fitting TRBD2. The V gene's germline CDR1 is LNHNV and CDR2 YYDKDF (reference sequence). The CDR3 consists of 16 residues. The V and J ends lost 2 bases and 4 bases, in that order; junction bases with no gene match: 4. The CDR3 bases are TGTGCCACCAGCAGAACCGGGACTAGCGGTTACAATGAGCAGTTCTTC. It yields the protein CATSRTGTSGYNEQFF.

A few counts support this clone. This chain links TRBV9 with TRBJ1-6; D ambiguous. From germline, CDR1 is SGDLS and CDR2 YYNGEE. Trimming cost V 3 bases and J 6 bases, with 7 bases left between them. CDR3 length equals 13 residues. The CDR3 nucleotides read TGTGCCAGCAGCGACAGACCTAATTCACCCCTCCACTTT. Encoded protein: CASSDRPNSPLHF.

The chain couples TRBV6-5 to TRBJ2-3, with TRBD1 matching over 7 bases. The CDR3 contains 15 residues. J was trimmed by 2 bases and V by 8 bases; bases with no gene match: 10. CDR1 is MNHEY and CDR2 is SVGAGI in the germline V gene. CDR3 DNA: TGTGCCAGCGCGCGAGAGGGGACAGACACAGATACGCAGTATTTT. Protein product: CASAREGTDTDTQYF.

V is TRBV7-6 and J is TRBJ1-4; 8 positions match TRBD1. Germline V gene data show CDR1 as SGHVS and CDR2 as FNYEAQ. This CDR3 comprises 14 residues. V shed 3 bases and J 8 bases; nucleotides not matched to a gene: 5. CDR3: CASSFGQGGEKLFF. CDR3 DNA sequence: TGTGCCAGCAGCTTCGGACAGGGTGGCGAAAAACTGTTTTTT.

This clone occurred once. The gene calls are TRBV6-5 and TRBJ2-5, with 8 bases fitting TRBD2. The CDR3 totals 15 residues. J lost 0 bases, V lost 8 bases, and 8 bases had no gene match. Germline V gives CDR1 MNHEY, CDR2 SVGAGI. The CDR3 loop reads CASVRAGGDQETQYF. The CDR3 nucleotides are TGTGCCAGCGTCAGGGCGGGGGGCGACCAAGAGACCCAGTACTTC.

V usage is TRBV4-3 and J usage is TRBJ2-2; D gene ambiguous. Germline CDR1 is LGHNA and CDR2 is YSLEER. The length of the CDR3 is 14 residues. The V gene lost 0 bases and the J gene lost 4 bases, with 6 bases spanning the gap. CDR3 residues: CASSQESPTGELFF. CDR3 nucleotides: TGCGCCAGCAGCCAAGAATCCCCCACCGGGGAGCTGTTTTTT.

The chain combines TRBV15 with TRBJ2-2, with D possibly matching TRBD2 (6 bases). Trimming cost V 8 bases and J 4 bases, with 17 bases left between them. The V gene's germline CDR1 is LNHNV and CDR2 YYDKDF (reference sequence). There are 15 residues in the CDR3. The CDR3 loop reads CATHRPGVGTGELFF. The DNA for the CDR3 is TGTGCCACCCACCGTCCGGGGGTGGGCACCGGGGAGCTGTTTTTT. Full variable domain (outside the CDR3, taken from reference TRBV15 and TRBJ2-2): DAMVIQNPRYQVTQFGKPVTLSCSQTLNHNVMYWYQQKSSQAPKLLFHYYDKDFNNEADTPDNFQSRRPNTSFCFLDIRSPGLGDTAMYLCATHRPGVGTGELFFGEGSRLTVL.

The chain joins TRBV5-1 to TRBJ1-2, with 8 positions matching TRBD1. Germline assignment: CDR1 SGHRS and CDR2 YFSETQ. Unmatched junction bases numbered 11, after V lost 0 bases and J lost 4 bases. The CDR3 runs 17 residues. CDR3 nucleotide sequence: TGCGCCAGCAGCTTGGAGTCGACAGGGGCATCGGTCTATGGCTACACCTTC. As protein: CASSLESTGASVYGYTF.